This T cell receptor beta chain was found in a study of blood T cell repertoires in COVID-19 (dated by TCRdb to about 2020). General notes on the study: Samples from collaborators originated in the United States, Italy and Spain and spanned both the acute and convalescent phases of COVID-19. The prospective study material was composed of cDNA or gDNA derived from T cells, B-cell-depleted T cells, or PBMCs. The dataset comprised deeply sampled blood TCRbeta repertoires from subjects exposed to, actively infected with, or recovered from COVID-19. A freely available public database, intended as a resource for researchers studying the immune response to SARS-CoV-2, is where the repertoires were released. The samples were drawn from the first 160 participants of the ongoing ImmuneRACE study and from some 1,300 subjects provided by 6 global collaborators. Nearly every sample came with metadata listing a de-identified subject ID, COVID-19 status, age in years and sex. HLA class I and class II types, where available, came from metadata supplied by the sample provider rather than from assay-based typing. General conclusions and limits of the study: Clinical and demographic metadata were provided uncurated, with the amount varying by source and participant.

Details on this clone: It lacks a known antigen. The sample holds no much larger clone one base away, and base qualities are not on file.

The immunoSEQ Assay, a bias-controlled multiplex PCR, was used to amplify TCRbeta CDR3 regions from genomic DNA. Turning to the authors' computational methods: The number of nucleated cells in each sample was estimated by amplification of reference gene primers within the assay. Sequence reads were collapsed and filtered to measure the absolute abundance of every unique TCRbeta CDR3 rearrangement. For each sample, productive Simpson clonality was calculated as the square root of Simpson's diversity index over productive rearrangements. TCRdb re-hosts the immuneACCESS table, in-frame sequences only. Its copies lack some clones; in the studies checked, an unresolved V gene accounts for under half of them, and the cause for the rest is not known. V, J and clone size were drawn from that table, and D and trimming were deduced from the DNA. In all, the sample holds 150,000 to 170,000 clones, and under 95% of those were seen once. The ten top clones hold less than 0.6% of the sample.

The V end loses 6 bases and the J end loses 4 bases, and a stretch of 15 bases separates them. The CDR3 measures 15 amino acids from cysteine to phenylalanine. Only the CDR3 region is kept as DNA, spanning 45 bases read in frame from base 1. The germline V gene specifies LGHNA as CDR1 and YSLEER as CDR2. The collaborating institutions used their own protocols to collect whole blood in K2EDTA tubes. Collaborator samples were shipped for TCRbeta analysis as frozen whole blood, isolated PBMCs, or DNA extracted from either sample type. The clonotype originates from a man aged 50 or older with acute or convalescent COVID-19. Recombination joined TRBV4-3 with TRBJ2-2; a tentative D match to TRBD2 spans 6 bases. What was sequenced was peripheral blood. The CDR3 corresponds to CASRGGDLITGELFF. Read as DNA, the sequence is TGCGCCAGCAGGGGCGGGGACTTGATCACCGGGGAGCTGTTTTTT.